This entry features one TCR beta chain sequence. Its antigen is undetermined. The record originates from a study of T cell responses to AZD1222 COVID-19 vaccine. Whole-study results and caveats: Spike was spanned by vaccine-associated CD4 TCRs, with dominance at 160-218 and 743-854. Repertoire sampling was restricted to post-peak T cell response timepoints.

Germline values: CDR1 SGHRS, CDR2 YFSETQ. The CDR3 has 17 residues. Unmatched junction bases numbered 5, after V lost 0 bases and J lost 4 bases. The analysis combined second doses at about 4 or about 12 weeks. TCRdb keeps only in-frame clones here, not all; method: immunoSEQ multiplex PCR. The sample includes 90,000 to 110,000 clones, more than 70% of them seen just once. The source was peripheral blood, collected 28 days after the second AZD1222 dose. The chain carries TRBV5-1 and TRBJ2-2; 11 bases map to TRBD2. The TCR comes from an adult who received the AZD1222 COVID-19 vaccine. The CDR3 reads CASSLGPTSGSTGELFF. CDR3 DNA sequence: TGCGCCAGCAGCTTGGGTCCTACTAGCGGGAGCACCGGGGAGCTGTTTTTT.